The 21 T cell receptor beta chains below come from one sample, sequenced in a study of T-cell memory formation after mild COVID-19. Each CDR3 protein is one row after TCRdb ran MiXCR on the 5' RACE reads. In the table there are 290,000 or so distinct CDR3 sequences, less than 20% of which are singletons. The sequenced sample consisted of PBMCs or a T cell subset sorted from them (not recorded which). Every receptor here comes from a young man who had mild COVID-19 (a few samples of this study predate the infection). Cell type and time point are not known.

V usage is TRBV9 and J usage is TRBJ2-3; D is perhaps TRBD2 (5 bases). Trimming cost V 7 bases and J 0 bases, with 9 bases left between them. The CDR3 consists of 13 residues. The germline CDR1 and CDR2 sequences are SGDLS and YYNGEE. The CDR3 DNA reads TGTGCCAGCGCCCGGACTAGCACAGATACGCAGTATTTT. Residues: CASARTSTDTQYF.

This clonotype was seen a handful of times. The rearrangement joins TRBV12-3 or TRBV12-4 to TRBJ2-5, with D possibly matching TRBD1 (5 bases). CDR3 length: 13 amino acids. V was cut by 6 bases and J by 1 base, with 9 bases left in between. Here the CDR3 DNA reads TGTGCCAGCAGGCCGACAGTCCAAGAGACCCAGTACTTC. This gives the protein CASRPTVQETQYF.

The sample holds a few counts of this clonotype. This chain uses TRBV5-1 with TRBJ2-2; D may be TRBD2 (6 bases). The length of the CDR3 is 15 residues. Germline lookup yields CDR1 SGHRS and CDR2 YFSETQ. V dropped 4 bases and J dropped 7 bases, with 17 bases sitting between them. DNA of the CDR3: TGCGCCAGCAGCCTTTACGGGGGATCGATCGGGGAGCTGTTTTTT. Its translation is CASSLYGGSIGELFF.

Note on this clonotype: A read error may account for a junction end that differs from germline. The chain uses TRBV20-1 and TRBJ1-1; D ambiguous. Germline CDR1 and CDR2: DFQATT and SNEGSKA (reference sequence). This CDR3 contains 14 residues. CDR3 loop: CNARLGGWNTEAFF. CDR3 DNA sequence: TGCAATGCTAGGCTGGGAGGGTGGAACACTGAAGCTTTCTTT.

The chain couples TRBV6-2 or TRBV6-3 to TRBJ1-5; D might be TRBD1 (6 bases). Germline CDR1 reads MNHEY; CDR2 reads SVGEGT. Between the trimmed V and J ends, which lost 5 bases and 4 bases, there was a span of 9 bases. This CDR3 region has 13 residues. The CDR3 nucleotides are TGTGCCAGCAGTCGGGACACTAATCAGCCCCAGCATTTT. Translated, it gives CASSRDTNQPQHF.

This clonotype has a handful of counts. This chain joins TRBV6-6 and TRBJ1-2, with D perhaps TRBD1 (6 bases). V dropped 4 bases and J dropped 6 bases, with 9 bases sitting between them. Per the germline V gene, CDR1 is MNHNY and CDR2 is SVGAGI (reference sequence). The CDR3 spans 12 residues. The CDR3 region has the DNA TGTGCCAGCAGTTTTCGGACAGATGGCTACACCTTC. Its protein is CASSFRTDGYTF.

This chain connects TRBV2 to TRBJ1-2; 7 bases are shared with TRBD1. J lost 5 bases, V lost 8 bases, and 11 bases had no gene match. This CDR3 spans 14 amino acids. Germline loops: CDR1 SNHLY, CDR2 FYNNEI. CDR3 in amino acids: CASGEGATTYGYTF. CDR3 in DNA: TGTGCCAGCGGGGAGGGGGCGACCACTTATGGCTACACCTTC.

The CDR3 bases are TGTGCCAGCTCACCACCTGCAAGGGATGGCTACACCTTC. Translation gives CASSPPARDGYTF. This sequence joins TRBV18 and TRBJ1-2; D not resolved. The V end lost 0 bases, the J end lost 6 bases, and 8 bases lay between the germline ends. Per the germline V gene, CDR1 is KGHSH and CDR2 is LQKENI. The CDR3 extends over 13 amino acids.

This clonotype was seen only a few times. The chain has TRBV12-3 or TRBV12-4 and TRBJ2-7; D gene uncertain. V lost 4 bases, J lost 0 bases, and 10 bases lay in between. The CDR3 has 14 amino acids. CDR3 region: CASSSGRSSYEQYF. The DNA of the CDR3 is TGTGCCAGCAGTTCGGGTCGGAGCTCCTACGAGCAGTACTTC.

The V and J genes are TRBV20-1 and TRBJ2-3; 8 bases match TRBD2. Germline V gene data show CDR1 as DFQATT and CDR2 as SNEGSKA (reference sequence). CDR3 length equals 15 residues. V lost 0 bases to trimming and J lost 4 bases; unmatched junction nucleotides: 6. The CDR3 loop reads CSARDKTGGSDTQYF. DNA for the CDR3: TGCAGTGCTAGAGATAAGACGGGGGGGTCAGATACGCAGTATTTT.

This clonotype appeared a few times. The J gene is TRBJ2-2, the V gene TRBV5-1; tentative D call: TRBD1 (5 bases). Trimming stripped 7 bases from V and 10 bases from J, with 23 bases between. The CDR3 consists of 15 residues. Germline CDR1 and CDR2: SGHRS and YFSETQ. The DNA of the CDR3 is TGCGCCAGCGGAGCCGAAACAGGTCTCCCCTTGGAGCTGTTTTTT. Its protein product is CASGAETGLPLELFF.

V is TRBV12-3 or TRBV12-4 and J is TRBJ1-6, with TRBD1 identical over 7 bases. This CDR3 has 16 residues. V shed 6 bases and J 7 bases; nucleotides not matched to a gene: 12. The CDR3 DNA sequence: TGTGCCAGCAGCCGACAGGGAACGATATCCAATTCACCCCTCCACTTT. Translating it yields CASSRQGTISNSPLHF.

The chain uses TRBV14 and TRBJ1-6; no definite D call. Trimming left V 4 bases short and J 9 bases short, with 10 bases between. The CDR3 runs 13 residues. Germline loops: CDR1 SGHDN, CDR2 FVKESK. CDR3 in amino acids: CASSPARVSPLHF. The CDR3 DNA is TGTGCCAGCAGCCCAGCCCGGGTTTCACCCCTCCACTTT.

In its sample, this clonotype was seen many times. The chain employs TRBV20-1 and TRBJ2-6; tentative D call: TRBD1 (5 bases). V gave up 7 bases and J gave up 0 bases, with 10 bases separating them. The CDR3 runs 14 residues. Germline-derived CDR1 and CDR2 are DFQATT and SNEGSKA (reference sequence). The CDR3: CSGGQGSGANVLTF. The CDR3 DNA is TGCAGTGGGGGTCAGGGCTCTGGGGCCAACGTCCTGACTTTC.

The table lists this clonotype with many counts. The chain employs TRBV7-8 and TRBJ2-2; D unresolved. This CDR3 region has 13 residues. CDR1 is SGHVS, CDR2 FQNEAQ, per germline. Trimming pared 4 bases from V and 2 bases from J, leaving 5 bases between. In nucleotides, the CDR3 is TGTGCCAGCAGCTCCAGCAACACCGGGGAGCTGTTTTTT. Encoded protein: CASSSSNTGELFF.

This clonotype was counted ten times or more. This sequence joins TRBV7-2 and TRBJ1-1; D call uncertain. CDR1 and CDR2 (germline): SGHTA, FQGNSA. The CDR3 consists of 16 residues. V was shortened by 3 bases and J by 0 bases, with 14 bases between the two germline ends. The CDR3 DNA follows: TGTGCCAGCAGCTTCTTTTCGTCCATCATGAACACTGAAGCTTTCTTT. Translation: CASSFFSSIMNTEAFF.

The chain has TRBV6-6 and TRBJ2-5; maybe TRBD1 (5 bases). Germline loops: CDR1 MNHNY, CDR2 SVGAGI (reference sequence). There are 13 residues in the CDR3. V was cut by 5 bases and J by 5 bases, with 12 bases left in between. The CDR3 DNA follows: TGTGCCAGCAGTCCTCGACAGAGGGAGACCCAGTACTTC. Its protein is CASSPRQRETQYF.

This clonotype has more than one count but fewer than ten. The rearrangement links TRBV5-1 to TRBJ2-2; D unresolved. The V gene's germline CDR1 is SGHRS and CDR2 YFSETQ. The CDR3 has 14 residues. Trimming took 1 base from V and 4 from J, leaving 8 bases between them. CDR3 DNA sequence: TGCGCCAGCAGCTTGAAGCAGTCCACCGGGGAGCTGTTTTTT. Translated: CASSLKQSTGELFF.

This clonotype was recorded at least ten times. The V and J genes are TRBV20-1 and TRBJ2-3; D perhaps matches TRBD2 (5 bases). Germline loops: CDR1 DFQATT, CDR2 SNEGSKA (reference sequence). Trimming shortened V by 0 bases and J by 4 bases, and 11 bases separated the two germline ends. This CDR3 comprises 14 residues. The CDR3 region has the DNA TGCAGTGCTAGAGATGTGGAAGCGGCAGATACGCAGTATTTT. Translating it yields CSARDVEAADTQYF.

The V call is TRBV29-1, the J call TRBJ2-5; 9 bases are shared with TRBD2. Germline V CDR1 and CDR2: SQVTM, ANQGSEA. The CDR3 covers 12 residues. V lost 7 bases, J lost 5 bases, and 5 bases stayed unmatched. The CDR3 coding sequence is TGCAGCGCGTTAGCGGGGGACGAGACCCAGTACTTC. It codes for CSALAGDETQYF. The variable domain in full, with the rest retrieved from reference TRBV29-1 and TRBJ2-5, is SAVISQKPSRDICQRGTSLTIQCQVDSQVTMMFWYRQQPGQSLTLIATANQGSEATYESGFVIDKFPISRPNLTFSTLTVSNMSPEDSSIYLCSALAGDETQYFGPGTRLLVL.

This clonotype occurred a few times. The chain combines TRBV7-9 with TRBJ2-3; D not resolved. The V gene's germline CDR1 is SEHNR and CDR2 FQNEAQ (reference sequence). The CDR3 consists of 12 residues. Trimming cost V 1 base and J 9 bases, with 8 bases left between them. In DNA form, the CDR3 reads TGTGCCAGCAGCTTAGATCCTAGAACGCAGTATTTT. Its translation is CASSLDPRTQYF.